This TCR beta chain derives from a study of PD-1 blockade in classical Hodgkin lymphoma. Study results and limitations: CD4+ TCR diversity climbed significantly by C4D1, unlike CD8+ TCR diversity. According to reports, newly diagnosed patients had lower baseline TCR diversity than healthy donors, and relapsed/refractory patients had lower baseline TCR diversity still.

The CDR3 length is 13 residues. V was trimmed by 4 bases and J by 10 bases, leaving 14 bases between them. Germline loops: CDR1 SEHNR, CDR2 FQNEAQ (reference sequence). As for this clone: Its target is unknown.

As for time point: cycle 4 day 1 (C4D1), after six to seven weeks of nivolumab. Each of the patients experienced relapse following autologous stem cell transplantation, and their brentuximab vedotin exposure differed. Here immunoSEQ multiplex PCR was the method, and the copy in TCRdb shows in-frame clones only, minus some. The data contain some 33,000 clones, roughly 76% of them seen just once; the ten biggest clones take up approximately 4%. The J gene is TRBJ2-1, the V gene TRBV7-9, with D tentatively TRBD2 (6 bases). The origin of this receptor is a human donor with classical Hodgkin lymphoma. The sequenced sample was peripheral blood mononuclear cells (PBMCs), obtained before the fourth cycle of nivolumab. CDR3 protein: CASSSWTGDEQFF. CDR3 bases: TGTGCCAGCAGCTCATGGACGGGGGACGAGCAGTTCTTC.